This T cell receptor beta chain derives from a study of cytomegalovirus exposure and HLA in healthy donors. Concerning this clone itself: The antigen is not known.

The CDR3 sequence is 12 residues long. Between the trimmed V and J ends, which lost 7 bases and 4 bases, there was a span of 10 bases. CDR1 is MNHEY and CDR2 is SVGAGI in the germline V gene. Use of 60 Vbeta and 13 Jbeta primers characterized the PCR. Measured with immunoSEQ multiplex PCR; TCRdb has only the in-frame clones, and not every one. The sample records over 100,000 clones, roughly 68% being singletons. Study-level points and caveats: A list of 150 to 200 TCR beta chains associated with cytomegalovirus was given. Later work found that TCR association rates differed between HLA loci; DRB1 had the most and HLA-C the fewest. Relative to equally common others, HLA-associated TCR beta chains showed greater clonal expansion in a later analysis.

The sample comprised PBMCs. This TCR came from a man aged 30 to 45 in good health and CMV-seropositive. The chain carries TRBV6-5 and TRBJ2-5, with TRBD1 as a possible D gene (6 bases). The CDR3 loop reads CASKGVGETQYF. The CDR3 nucleotides are TGTGCCAGCAAGGGGGTTGGAGAGACCCAGTACTTC.